This T cell receptor (beta chain) derives from a study of a mutant IDH1 vaccine in newly diagnosed glioma. Study summary: Former treatment meant radiotherapy, temozolomide, or both; the majority had gotten both. Notes on the study in general: Vaccine-induced immune responses occurred in over 80% of patients.

For this clone: Antigen specificity is unknown.

The CDR3 extends over 17 amino acids. The ends were cut back, 4 bases at V and 3 bases at J, with 23 bases in the middle. CDR1 and CDR2 from the germline V gene are SGHRS and YFSETQ. Sequencing used immunoSEQ multiplex PCR; TCRdb keeps in-frame clones, though not all of them. Counted here are roughly 40,000 clones, roughly nine tenths occurring once; the ten biggest clones make up 2% to 3%. As for time point: week 5, during vaccination. The study gave 300 ug of mutant IDH1 20-mer peptide per vaccine dose, with topical imiquimod. Tumors from donors were new WHO grade 3 or 4 IDH1-mutant astrocytomas with ATRX loss.

This chain connects TRBV5-1 to TRBJ2-7; D is unclear. The receptor's source is a man in his fifties with glioma. Sequenced here: PBMCs, sampled from a glioma patient whose treatment included an IDH1 peptide vaccine. The CDR3 nucleotides are TGCGCCAGCAGCCTGGCCACAGTTACGCTTGGCTACTACGAGCAGTACTTC. Amino acid sequence: CASSLATVTLGYYEQYF.